The clone carrying this T cell receptor (beta chain) turned up a few times. The data were taken from a study of blood T cell repertoires in COVID-19. Sequencing was performed with immunoSEQ multiplex PCR; in TCRdb, only in-frame clones are kept and a portion is missing. This sample has approximately 70,000 clones; roughly four fifths occur once, and the top ten carry approximately 15%. Per the germline V gene, CDR1 is KGHDR and CDR2 is SFDVKD. Trimming shortened V by 9 bases and J by 7 bases, and 12 bases separated the two germline ends. The length of the CDR3 is 13 residues. The sequencing sample was made of peripheral blood. The chain combines TRBV24-1 with TRBJ1-6; the D gene is possibly TRBD1 (5 bases). The sequence was collected from a man aged 55-75 years with COVID-19, enrolled during active disease. This chain's CDR3 is CATPQGINSPLHF. DNA of the CDR3: TGTGCCACCCCCCAGGGCATCAATTCACCCCTCCACTTT.